The rows below give T cell receptor beta chains drawn from one sample of a study of Ad26.COV2.S vaccination and SARS-CoV-2 variants. Using immunoSEQ multiplex PCR, the repertoire was profiled, and TCRdb retains in-frame clones only, with some absent. The data show roughly 410,000 clones, with about 80% seen just once and roughly 7.4% held by the top ten. The sample here was peripheral blood, taken in a trial of Ad26.COV2.S vaccine versus placebo. The receptors derive from a person aged 18-65 years who received the Ad26.COV2.S COVID-19 vaccine or a placebo. CDR3s include the opening cysteine and the closing phenylalanine or tryptophan. D genes are given only for firm matches. Not every row has a clone size; where given, it reads once, few, many or a size class.

j_call d_call v_call clone_size cdr3_aa cdr3_nt
TRBJ2-5 - TRBV2 - CATEGSLETQYF TGTGCCACCGAGGGGAGCCTAGAGACCCAGTACTTC
TRBJ2-1 TRBD2 TRBV29-1 - CSVDPTSGGGQFF TGCAGCGTTGACCCCACTAGCGGGGGAGGTCAGTTCTTC
TRBJ2-2 - TRBV2 - CASSGLGRAGELFF TGTGCCAGCAGTGGTTTGGGGCGCGCCGGGGAGCTGTTTTTT
TRBJ2-3 - TRBV4-1 - CASSQDRNPSTDTQYF TGCGCCAGCAGCCAAGATCGGAACCCATCCACAGATACGCAGTATTTT
TRBJ1-4 TRBD1 TRBV4-1 - CASSPQGAWGEKLFF TGCGCCAGCAGCCCGCAGGGGGCTTGGGGGGAAAAACTGTTTTTT
TRBJ1-2 - TRBV19 - CASSQYYGYTF TGTGCCAGTAGTCAGTACTATGGCTACACCTTC
TRBJ2-3 TRBD1 TRBV7-9 - CASSWTGDADTQYF TGTGCCAGCAGCTGGACAGGGGACGCAGATACGCAGTATTTT
TRBJ2-1 TRBD2 TRBV7-3 - CASSRGLAGNEQFF TGTGCCAGCAGCCGGGGACTAGCGGGAAATGAGCAGTTCTTC
TRBJ2-7 TRBD1 TRBV2 - CAWGQVTYEQYF TGTGCCTGGGGACAGGTAACCTACGAGCAGTACTTC
TRBJ1-3 TRBD1 TRBV6-5 - CASGTGGPGNTIYF TGTGCCAGCGGAACAGGGGGCCCTGGAAACACCATATATTTT
TRBJ2-7 - TRBV6-2/TRBV6-3 once CASSYIRGEQYF TGTGCCAGCAGTTATATCCGGGGCGAGCAGTACTTC
TRBJ2-1 - TRBV29-1 - CSASGSPSSYNEQFF TGCAGCGCGTCGGGGTCTCCAAGCTCCTACAATGAGCAGTTCTTC
TRBJ2-1 TRBD2 TRBV4-2 - CASSQVLSGGEQFF TGTGCCAGCAGCCAAGTTCTTAGCGGGGGTGAGCAGTTCTTC
TRBJ1-5 TRBD1 TRBV19 once CASSITGGYQPQHF TGTGCCAGTAGTATTACAGGGGGCTATCAGCCCCAGCATTTT
TRBJ1-2 TRBD1 TRBV5-5 once CASSPRGQSSLGYTF TGTGCCAGCAGCCCACGGGGACAGAGTTCTCTTGGCTACACCTTC
TRBJ1-1 - TRBV6-4 - CASSDSRRGEAFF TGTGCCAGCAGTGACTCTCGAAGGGGAGAAGCTTTCTTT
TRBJ2-6 - TRBV11-3 - CASSLGGTGANVLTF TGTGCCAGCAGCTTAGGTGGAACTGGGGCCAACGTCCTGACTTTC
TRBJ1-1 - TRBV7-9 - CASSLAVVNTEAFF TGTGCCAGCAGCTTAGCGGTTGTGAACACTGAAGCTTTCTTT
TRBJ2-2 - TRBV13 once CASSRTTGELFF TGTGCCAGCAGCCGGACCACCGGGGAGCTGTTTTTT
TRBJ2-7 - TRBV5-1 - CASSSREQYF TGCGCCAGCAGTTCTCGCGAGCAGTACTTC
TRBJ1-1 - TRBV6-5 - CASSFAGTSTEAFF TGTGCCAGCAGTTTCGCGGGAACAAGCACTGAAGCTTTCTTT
TRBJ1-1 - TRBV5-1 - CASSPHRMNTEAFF TGCGCCAGCAGTCCCCACAGGATGAACACTGAAGCTTTCTTT
TRBJ2-1 - TRBV24-1 - CATSDSHRETNEQFF TGTGCCACCAGTGATTCGCACAGGGAGACGAATGAGCAGTTCTTC
TRBJ2-7 TRBD2 TRBV5-1 - CASSSGLAASYEQYF TGCGCCAGCAGCTCAGGACTAGCGGCCTCCTACGAGCAGTACTTC
TRBJ1-2 - TRBV5-1 - CASSLEGHGGYTF TGCGCCAGCAGCTTGGAGGGACATGGTGGCTACACCTTC
TRBJ1-1 - TRBV9 - CASSPRPLNTEAFF TGTGCCAGCAGCCCAAGGCCCTTGAACACTGAAGCTTTCTTT
TRBJ2-5 - TRBV12-3/TRBV12-4 - CASSPASIETQYF TGTGCCAGCAGCCCCGCCTCGATAGAGACCCAGTACTTC
TRBJ2-3 - TRBV18 - CASSPNREDTQYF TGTGCCAGCTCACCCAACAGGGAAGATACGCAGTATTTT
TRBJ2-7 - TRBV21-1 - CASTPGTSGTLPPEQYF TGTGCCAGCACCCCAGGGACTAGCGGGACCCTACCCCCCGAGCAGTACTTC
TRBJ1-2 TRBD1 TRBV19 - CASSTPTGYGYTF TGTGCCAGTAGTACCCCGACAGGGTATGGCTACACCTTC
TRBJ2-5 - TRBV5-1 - CASTRGGGTQETQYF TGCGCCAGCACCAGAGGGGGCGGGACCCAAGAGACCCAGTACTTC
TRBJ1-2 - TRBV6-5 - CASSRQLNYGYTF TGTGCCAGCAGCCGACAGCTGAACTATGGCTACACCTTC
TRBJ1-4 - TRBV2 - CASSEGVSRSNEKLFF TGTGCCAGCAGTGAGGGAGTGAGCAGGTCTAATGAAAAACTGTTTTTT
TRBJ1-1 - TRBV14 - CASSQDVNTEAFF TGTGCCAGCAGCCAAGATGTGAACACTGAAGCTTTCTTT
TRBJ1-4 TRBD1 TRBV20-1 - CSARDREKLFF TGCAGTGCTCGGGACAGGGAAAAACTGTTTTTT
TRBJ2-7 TRBD1 TRBV5-5 - CASSFWDSSYEQYF TGTGCCAGCAGCTTCTGGGACAGCTCCTACGAGCAGTACTTC
TRBJ1-2 TRBD1 TRBV30 - CAWSAPGTEHGYTF TGTGCCTGGAGTGCCCCCGGGACAGAGCATGGCTACACCTTC